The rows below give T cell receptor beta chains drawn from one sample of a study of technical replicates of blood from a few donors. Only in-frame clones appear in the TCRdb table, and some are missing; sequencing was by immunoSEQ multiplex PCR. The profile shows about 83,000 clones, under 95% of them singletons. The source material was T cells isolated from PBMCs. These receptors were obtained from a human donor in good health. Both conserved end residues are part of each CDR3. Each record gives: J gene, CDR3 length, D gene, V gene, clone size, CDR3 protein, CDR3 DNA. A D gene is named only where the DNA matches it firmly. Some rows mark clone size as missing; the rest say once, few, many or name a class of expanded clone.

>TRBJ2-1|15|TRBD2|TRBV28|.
CASSLRSGDYNEQFF
TGTGCCAGCAGTTTACGTAGCGGGGATTACAATGAGCAGTTCTTC
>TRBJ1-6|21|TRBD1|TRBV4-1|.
CASSQDPGTGVSSSYNSPLHF
TGCGCCAGCAGCCAAGATCCAGGGACAGGGGTCTCCAGCTCCTATAATTCACCCCTCCACTTT
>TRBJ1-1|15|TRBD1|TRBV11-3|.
CASSFGTGGRAEAFF
TGTGCCAGCAGCTTTGGGACAGGGGGCAGAGCTGAAGCTTTCTTT
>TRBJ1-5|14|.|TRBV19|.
CASSSGYSGLTQHF
TGTGCCAGTAGTTCGGGGTACTCGGGTCTGACCCAGCATTTT
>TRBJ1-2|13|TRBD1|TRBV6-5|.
CASRGGTDYGYTF
TGTGCCAGTCGTGGCGGGACAGACTATGGCTACACCTTC
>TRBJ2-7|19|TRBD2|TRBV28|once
CASTLGGLAGAYTPYEQYF
TGTGCCAGCACTTTAGGTGGACTAGCGGGAGCGTATACCCCCTACGAGCAGTACTTC
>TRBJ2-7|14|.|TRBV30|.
CAWSAGGISYEQYF
TGTGCCTGGAGTGCTGGGGGGATCTCCTACGAGCAGTACTTC
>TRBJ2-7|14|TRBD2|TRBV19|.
CASAPRRGSYEQYF
TGTGCCAGTGCCCCTAGGCGGGGGTCCTACGAGCAGTACTTC
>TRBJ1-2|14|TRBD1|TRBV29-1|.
CSVKGASSDYGYTF
TGCAGCGTCAAGGGGGCTAGTTCTGACTATGGCTACACCTTC
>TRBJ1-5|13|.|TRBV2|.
CASTLQFNQPQHF
TGTGCCAGCACCCTCCAGTTCAATCAGCCCCAGCATTTT
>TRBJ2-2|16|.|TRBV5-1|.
CASSLAQGPNTGELFF
TGCGCCAGCAGCTTGGCACAGGGCCCCAACACCGGGGAGCTGTTTTTT
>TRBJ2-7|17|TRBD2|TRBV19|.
CASSIARTSGSPYEQYF
TGTGCCAGTAGTATAGCGAGGACTAGCGGGAGTCCCTACGAGCAGTACTTC
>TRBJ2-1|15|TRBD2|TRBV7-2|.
CASSSRLAGYNEQFF
TGTGCCAGCAGCTCACGACTAGCGGGGTACAATGAGCAGTTCTTC
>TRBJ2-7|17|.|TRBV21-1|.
CASIPNMTGGLSGEQYF
TGTGCCAGCATTCCGAACATGACAGGGGGACTCTCGGGAGAGCAGTACTTC
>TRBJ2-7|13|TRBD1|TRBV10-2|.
CASSGQDTYEQYF
TGCGCCAGCAGCGGACAGGATACCTACGAGCAGTACTTC
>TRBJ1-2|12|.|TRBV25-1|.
CASSLTGRGYTF
TGTGCCAGCAGTTTGACAGGACGCGGCTACACCTTC
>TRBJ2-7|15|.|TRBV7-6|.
CASSLPWGPSYEQYF
TGTGCCAGCAGCTTGCCCTGGGGGCCTTCCTACGAGCAGTACTTC
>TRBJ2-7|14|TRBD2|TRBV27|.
CASSLAGGPYEQYF
TGTGCCAGCAGTTTGGCGGGGGGTCCCTACGAGCAGTACTTC
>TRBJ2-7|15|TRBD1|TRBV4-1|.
CASSRRNWTGRDQYF
TGCGCCAGCAGCCGACGGAATTGGACAGGGAGAGACCAGTACTTC
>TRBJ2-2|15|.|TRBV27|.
CASSLARTATGELFF
TGTGCCAGCAGTCTCGCCAGGACTGCAACCGGGGAGCTGTTTTTT
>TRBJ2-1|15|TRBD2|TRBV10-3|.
CAISGGGNLYNEQFF
TGTGCCATCAGTGGCGGGGGGAATCTATACAATGAGCAGTTCTTC
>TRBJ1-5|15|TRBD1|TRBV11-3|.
CASSLGTAGGQPQHF
TGTGCCAGCAGCTTAGGGACAGCAGGGGGCCAGCCCCAGCATTTT
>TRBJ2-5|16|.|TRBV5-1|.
CASSTRPVSGQETQYF
TGCGCCAGCAGCACAAGACCAGTTTCAGGGCAAGAGACCCAGTACTTC
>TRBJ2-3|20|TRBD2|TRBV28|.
CASSFPIRLAGVDEVDTQYF
TGTGCCAGCAGTTTTCCCATTCGACTAGCGGGAGTCGACGAGGTAGATACGCAGTATTTT
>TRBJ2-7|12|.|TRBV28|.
CASRAPNYEQYF
TGTGCCAGCAGGGCCCCAAACTACGAGCAGTACTTC
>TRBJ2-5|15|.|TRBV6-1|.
CASSEAPGSGETQYF
TGTGCCAGCAGTGAAGCGCCGGGTTCTGGCGAGACCCAGTACTTC
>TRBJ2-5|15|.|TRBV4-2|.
CASSQSQSIQETQYF
TGTGCCAGCAGCCAATCACAGAGCATACAAGAGACCCAGTACTTC
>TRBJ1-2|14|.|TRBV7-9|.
CASSLTGYSYGYTF
TGTGCCAGCAGCTTAACAGGGTATAGTTATGGCTACACCTTC